The 22 T cell receptor beta chains given below trace back to one sample, sequenced in a study of blood T cell repertoires in COVID-19. Measured with immunoSEQ multiplex PCR; TCRdb has only the in-frame clones, and not every one. Here the sample spans nearly 300,000 clones, about 87% being singletons. Sample: peripheral blood. The receptor set was obtained from a woman between 25 and 40 years old who had recovered from COVID-19.

The chain is built from TRBV5-1 and TRBJ2-3, with TRBD1 identical over 12 bases. The CDR3 is 16 amino acids. Trimming cost V 4 bases and J 1 base; bases outside gene matches: 4. Germline CDR1 and CDR2: SGHRS and YFSETQ. The CDR3: CASSAGQGAGTDTQYF. DNA of the CDR3: TGCGCCAGCAGCGCGGGACAGGGGGCCGGCACAGATACGCAGTATTTT.

The V gene is TRBV2, the J gene TRBJ2-5; D uncertain. Trimming removed 8 bases from V and 0 bases from J, with 4 bases in between. The CDR3 spans 11 residues. In germline, CDR1 is SNHLY, CDR2 FYNNEI. This CDR3 is CASQYQETQYF. The CDR3, as DNA: TGTGCCAGCCAGTACCAAGAGACCCAGTACTTC.

The rearrangement joins TRBV9 to TRBJ2-2, with D possibly matching TRBD2 (7 bases). The CDR3 contains 15 residues. Germline loops: CDR1 SGDLS, CDR2 YYNGEE. Trimming cost V 3 bases and J 2 bases, with 11 bases left between them. This CDR3 is CASSGGGVNTGELFF. CDR3 DNA: TGTGCCAGCAGCGGCGGGGGCGTAAACACCGGGGAGCTGTTTTTT.

On this clone: The sample carries other DNA sequences with the same CDR3. This chain links TRBV11-2 with TRBJ1-3, with D possibly matching TRBD1 (5 bases). The V end was cut by 2 bases, the J end by 0 bases, with 14 bases between. This CDR3 contains 17 residues. The germline V gene encodes CDR1 SGHAT and CDR2 FQNNGV. The CDR3 bases are TGTGCCAGCAGCTTAACGTCGGGGGGTGTCTCTGGAAACACCATATATTTT. Amino acids: CASSLTSGGVSGNTIYF.

This chain connects TRBV5-1 to TRBJ1-1, with TRBD1 identical over 9 bases. The CDR3 length is 15 residues. Trimming took 7 bases from V and 6 from J; bases not matched to a gene: 13. Germline lookup yields CDR1 SGHRS and CDR2 YFSETQ. CDR3 DNA: TGCGCCAGCGCGGGACAGGGAGAGTGGCGCGCTGAAGCTTTCTTT. Translated, it gives CASAGQGEWRAEAFF.

CDR3 region: CASTTVGPPYEQYF. The DNA for the CDR3 is TGTGCCAGCACAACAGTAGGCCCCCCCTACGAGCAGTACTTC. V and J are TRBV27 and TRBJ2-7; unclear D gene. CDR1 MNHEY and CDR2 SMNVEV come from the germline V gene (reference sequence). V was clipped by 7 bases and J by 2 bases, with 15 bases between them. CDR3 length equals 14 residues.

V usage is TRBV2 and J usage is TRBJ1-2, with TRBD1 as a possible D gene (5 bases). V lost 4 bases and J lost 7, with 10 bases in between. CDR1 is SNHLY and CDR2 is FYNNEI in the germline V gene. This CDR3 comprises 12 residues. CDR3 DNA: TGTGCCAGCAGTGGGGGCGCCGGTGGCTACACCTTC. Translated, it gives CASSGGAGGYTF. Supplemented by reference TRBV2 and TRBJ1-2, the full variable domain reads EPEVTQTPSHQVTQMGQEVILRCVPISNHLYFYWYRQILGQKVEFLVSFYNNEISEKSEIFDDQFSVERPDGSNFTLKIRSTKLEDSAMYFCASSGGAGGYTFGSGTRLTVV.

The chain recombines TRBV3-1 (or the pseudogene TRBV3-2) with TRBJ1-5, with D perhaps matching TRBD1 (6 bases). CDR1 is LGHDT, CDR2 YNNKEL, per germline (reference sequence). V was cut by 4 bases and J by 0 bases, with 13 bases left in between. The CDR3 covers 16 residues. The CDR3 loop reads CASSPGQIFSNQPQHF. DNA of the CDR3: TGTGCCAGCAGCCCCGGACAGATTTTTAGCAATCAGCCCCAGCATTTT.

This chain uses TRBV6-4 with TRBJ2-1, with 7 bases lining up with TRBD1. Germline CDR1 and CDR2: MRHNA and SNTAGT. The CDR3 is made up of 14 amino acids. After removal of 2 bases from V and 7 bases from J, the junction contained 5 bases not matched to a gene. This CDR3 is CASSDTDRANEQFF. CDR3 nucleotide sequence: TGTGCCAGCAGTGACACCGACAGGGCGAATGAGCAGTTCTTC.

The rearrangement links TRBV6-1 to TRBJ2-1; D may be TRBD1 (5 bases). V was trimmed by 0 bases and J by 8 bases, leaving 11 bases between them. The CDR3 runs 14 residues. CDR1 MNHNS and CDR2 SASEGT come from the germline V gene. The DNA for the CDR3 is TGTGCCAGCAGTGAAGCCATGTGGGGCCATGAGCAGTTCTTC. Its protein is CASSEAMWGHEQFF.

The chain carries TRBV3-1 (or the pseudogene TRBV3-2) and TRBJ1-6; 7 nucleotides line up with TRBD1. V lost 0 bases and J lost 8; bases outside the gene matches: 10. This CDR3 is built from 17 residues. CDR1 is LGHDT and CDR2 is YNNKEL in the germline V gene (reference sequence). The CDR3 DNA reads TGTGCCAGCAGCCAAGATAAAATCCGACAGGGCGATTCACCCCTCCACTTT. This gives the protein CASSQDKIRQGDSPLHF.

CDR3 sequence: CASDSTGTGDLDEQFF. Written as DNA, the CDR3 is TGTGCCAGCGACAGTACAGGGACAGGGGACTTGGATGAGCAGTTCTTC. V and J are TRBV5-6 and TRBJ2-1, with 10 bases matching TRBD1. CDR1 and CDR2 from the germline V gene are SGHDT and YYEEEE. V was pared by 7 bases and J by 8 bases, with 15 bases of the junction left unmatched. The CDR3 is 16 residues long.

The chain couples TRBV3-1 (or the pseudogene TRBV3-2) to TRBJ1-4; D is perhaps TRBD1 (5 bases). Germline V gene data show CDR1 as LGHDT and CDR2 as YNNKEL (reference sequence). This CDR3 has 15 residues. V was cut by 1 base and J by 1 base, with 7 bases left in between. CDR3 region: CASSQVRVTNEKLFF. In DNA, the CDR3 is TGTGCCAGCAGCCAAGTCAGGGTAACTAATGAAAAACTGTTTTTT.

The CDR3 nucleotides are TGTGCCAGCAGTTTCCAGGGGGGAAGTCTTTCCCCTGGCTACACCTTC. This encodes CASSFQGGSLSPGYTF. The rearrangement uses TRBV6-5 and TRBJ1-2, with 7 bases identical to TRBD1. The germline gives CDR1 MNHEY, CDR2 SVGAGI. CDR3 length equals 16 residues. V was pared by 4 bases and J by 7 bases, with 15 bases of the junction left unmatched.

This sequence joins TRBV28 and TRBJ2-7; D might be TRBD1 (5 bases). The CDR3 has 13 residues. V was cut by 6 bases and J by 5 bases, with 14 bases left in between. Germline CDR1 reads MDHEN; CDR2 reads SYDVKM. CDR3 bases: TGTGCCAGCAGCCCCCAAGCAGGGAACGAGCAGTACTTC. This gives the protein CASSPQAGNEQYF.

V is TRBV4-1 and J is TRBJ1-1; D ambiguous. Trimming removed 1 base at V and 5 bases at J, with 23 bases between. The CDR3 is 18 residues long. From germline, CDR1 is MGHRA and CDR2 YSYEKL. The CDR3 sequence: CASSQVSGLGNPWTEAFF. CDR3 in DNA: TGCGCCAGCAGCCAAGTCTCGGGGTTAGGAAACCCCTGGACTGAAGCTTTCTTT.

The chain has TRBV6-2 or TRBV6-3 and TRBJ2-1; 7 positions match TRBD2. Germline assignment: CDR1 MNHEY and CDR2 SVGEGT. V dropped 5 bases and J dropped 6; count of bases not matched to a gene: 10. CDR3 length: 15 residues. The chain's CDR3 is CASSPSGLGFNEQFF. The CDR3 coding sequence is TGTGCCAGCAGTCCCTCCGGACTAGGTTTCAATGAGCAGTTCTTC.

The chain employs TRBV3-1 (or the pseudogene TRBV3-2) and TRBJ2-6; no definite D call. Trimming cost V 3 bases and J 0 bases, with 6 bases left between them. The V gene's germline CDR1 is LGHDT and CDR2 YNNKEL (reference sequence). The CDR3 consists of 15 residues. CDR3 sequence reads: CASSHPDSGANVLTF. The CDR3 bases are TGTGCCAGCAGCCACCCAGACTCTGGGGCCAACGTCCTGACTTTC.

The chain couples TRBV6-5 to TRBJ1-1; TRBD1 agrees at 10 bases. The CDR3 sequence is 14 residues long. V was pared by 6 bases and J by 1 base, with 2 bases of the junction left unmatched. Germline CDR1 and CDR2: MNHEY and SVGAGI. This CDR3 reads CASSRTGGNTEAFF. The CDR3 nucleotides are TGTGCCAGCAGCCGGACAGGGGGGAACACTGAAGCTTTCTTT.

The CDR3 DNA reads TGTGCCAGCAGCCAACGGGGGGCTGAAGCTTTCTTT. Protein product: CASSQRGAEAFF. The rearrangement joins TRBV13 to TRBJ1-1; D is perhaps TRBD1 (5 bases). CDR3 length: 12 residues. Trimming left V 5 bases short and J 6 bases short, with 10 bases between. The germline V gene has CDR1 PRHDT and CDR2 FYEKMQ (reference sequence).

The chain is built from TRBV19 and TRBJ1-1, with a tentative D call TRBD1 (5 bases). The germline CDR1 and CDR2 sequences are LNHDA and SQIVND (reference sequence). The length of the CDR3 is 14 residues. Trimming stripped 2 bases from V and 3 bases from J, with 10 bases between. The CDR3 reads CASSISRADTEAFF. CDR3 DNA sequence: TGTGCCAGTAGTATATCCAGGGCGGACACTGAAGCTTTCTTT. Variable domain in full (rest from reference TRBV19 and TRBJ1-1): DGGITQSPKYLFRKEGQNVTLSCEQNLNHDAMYWYRQDPGQGLRLIYYSQIVNDFQKGDIAEGYSVSREKKESFPLTVTSAQKNPTAFYLCASSISRADTEAFFGQGTRLTVV.

This chain uses TRBV29-1 with TRBJ2-5; D remains ambiguous. CDR3 size: 13 residues. The germline V gene has CDR1 SQVTM and CDR2 ANQGSEA. Trimming pared 5 bases from V and 2 bases from J, leaving 12 bases between. CDR3 protein: CSVRLTEQETQYF. The CDR3 nucleotides are TGCAGCGTTAGGCTAACAGAGCAAGAGACCCAGTACTTC.